These 7 T cell receptor beta chains were sequenced from one sample in a study of T cell changes during pregnancy in multiple sclerosis. This table comes from immunoSEQ multiplex PCR, and its TCRdb copy is limited to in-frame clones, with some not included. The sample has some 30,000 clones, about 89% seen once; the top ten hold 6.9%. Sequencing was performed on CD8+ T cells from peripheral blood mononuclear cells, taken in the second trimester of pregnancy. These TCRs come from a female donor with multiple sclerosis, enrolled in a pregnancy study.

The rearrangement links TRBV7-9 to TRBJ2-5, with 7 bases lining up with TRBD1. The CDR3 has 13 residues. V trimming: 7 bases; J trimming: 2 bases; junction bases outside the gene matches: 4. Germline lookup yields CDR1 SEHNR and CDR2 FQNEAQ (reference sequence). CDR3 sequence reads: CASTPDRQETQYF. The CDR3 bases are TGTGCCAGCACCCCGGACAGGCAAGAGACCCAGTACTTC.

In the case of this clone: In the same sample, other DNA sequences code for this CDR3. This sequence joins TRBV4-3 and TRBJ1-1, with unresolved D. CDR1 is LGHNA, CDR2 YSLEER, per germline. V was cut by 0 bases and J by 1 base, with 6 bases left in between. The CDR3 contains 14 residues. The CDR3, as DNA: TGCGCCAGCAGCCAAGACCGGGGGAACACTGAAGCTTTCTTT. Its protein product is CASSQDRGNTEAFF.

The chain is built from TRBV15 and TRBJ2-5, with 9 bases fitting TRBD2. The V segment lost 5 bases and the J segment 5 bases; nucleotides outside the gene matches: 6. The length of the CDR3 is 14 residues. Germline V gives CDR1 LNHNV, CDR2 YYDKDF (reference sequence). CDR3 DNA: TGTGCCACCAGCGTAGCGGGGGCCGGGGAGACCCAGTACTTC. Translation gives CATSVAGAGETQYF.

The V call is TRBV7-9, the J call TRBJ1-1; tentative D call: TRBD1 (6 bases). The CDR3 contains 18 residues. Trimming left V 5 bases short and J 1 base short, with 23 bases between. Germline V gene data show CDR1 as SEHNR and CDR2 as FQNEAQ (reference sequence). CDR3 in DNA: TGTGCCAGCAGCCCCCAGCCGGACAGTGGAGTTGAGAACACTGAAGCTTTCTTT. This codes for CASSPQPDSGVENTEAFF.

The chain employs TRBV11-2 and TRBJ2-7, with 8 bases lining up with TRBD1. The CDR3 covers 13 residues. Germline V CDR1 and CDR2: SGHAT, FQNNGV. The V gene end was trimmed by 4 bases and the J gene end by 4 bases; junction bases not matched to a gene: 3. The CDR3 region is CASSWDRRYEQYF. Here the CDR3 DNA reads TGTGCCAGCAGCTGGGACAGGAGGTACGAGCAGTACTTC.

This clone was found once. The chain combines TRBV7-3 with TRBJ1-1; D not certain. CDR1 and CDR2 (germline): SGHTA, FQGTGA. The CDR3 consists of 13 residues. Trimming took off 3 bases at V and 2 bases at J, with 7 bases between the two ends. CDR3 amino acids: CASSFSGNTEAFF. DNA of the CDR3: TGTGCCAGCAGCTTTTCGGGAAACACTGAAGCTTTCTTT.

The CDR3 DNA reads as TGTGCCATCAGTGAGGGGAGCGGGGGGGGACAAGAGACCCAGTACTTC. Its protein is CAISEGSGGGQETQYF. The chain recombines TRBV10-3 with TRBJ2-5; 10 bases are shared with TRBD2. The V gene's germline CDR1 is ENHRY and CDR2 SYGVKD. After removal of 2 bases from V and 2 bases from J, the junction contained 5 bases not matched to a gene. CDR3 length equals 16 residues.